This entry lists 19 T cell receptor beta chains sequenced from one sample in a study of T cell repertoires in cytomegalovirus infection. MiXCR, applied by TCRdb to the reads, yields one record per CDR3 protein. The sample yields fewer than 150,000 distinct CDR3 sequences, 30% to 35% seen once. Antigens of these TCRs are unknown. The material was CD8+ T cells from cultured PBMCs, obtained from culture after CMV antigen stimulation. These receptors came from a human donor in good health (CMV status not recorded). Some clones in this sample may be carry-over from other donors' samples.

There are a few counts of this clonotype. The rearrangement uses TRBV19 and TRBJ1-2; D is perhaps TRBD1 (5 bases). Germline V gene sequence: CDR1 LNHDA, CDR2 SQIVND (reference sequence). The CDR3 contains 12 residues. Trimming cost V 5 bases and J 8 bases, with 12 bases left between them. CDR3: CASSRSGPGYTF. The CDR3 coding sequence is TGTGCCAGTAGTCGGTCAGGGCCCGGCTACACCTTC.

This clonotype showed up many times. The CDR3 DNA follows: TGTGCCAGCAGTTACTCTTGGACAGGGGCCTACGAGCAGTACTTC. This encodes CASSYSWTGAYEQYF. The chain employs TRBV6-6 and TRBJ2-7; TRBD1 aligns across 9 bases. This CDR3 is 15 amino acids long. V lost 0 bases, J lost 2 bases, and 2 bases stayed unmatched. From germline, CDR1 is MNHNY and CDR2 SVGAGI (reference sequence).

This clonotype was recorded many times. V usage is TRBV6-1 and J usage is TRBJ2-3; D possibly corresponds to TRBD1 (6 bases). Germline CDR1 is MNHNS and CDR2 is SASEGT. The ends were cut back, 6 bases at V and 1 base at J, with 14 bases in the middle. The CDR3 runs to 15 residues. The CDR3 nucleotides read TGTGCCAGCAGGACAGGTTTGGCCGGCACAGATACGCAGTATTTT. Translation: CASRTGLAGTDTQYF.

This clonotype was counted only a few times. This chain connects TRBV7-2 to TRBJ1-6; no clear D. Germline lookup yields CDR1 SGHTA and CDR2 FQGNSA. CDR3 length equals 14 residues. Trimming cost V 1 base and J 6 bases, with 7 bases left between them. The CDR3 nucleotides read TGTGCCAGCAGCTTAGGGACCACTAATTCACCCCTCCACTTT. Its translation is CASSLGTTNSPLHF.

This clonotype was seen just once. The rearrangement uses TRBV5-4 and TRBJ2-3; 9 nucleotides agree with TRBD2. The CDR3 contains 17 residues. CDR1 SGHNT and CDR2 YYREEE come from the germline V gene (reference sequence). The J segment lost 3 bases and the V segment lost 2 bases, leaving 10 bases of the junction unmatched. Here the CDR3 reads CASSFFGGGGATDTQYF. DNA for the CDR3: TGTGCCAGCAGCTTTTTTGGTGGCGGGGGGGCTACAGATACGCAGTATTTT.

The V and J genes are TRBV19 and TRBJ2-7; D not resolved. Germline V gene data show CDR1 as LNHDA and CDR2 as SQIVND (reference sequence). Trimming left V 1 base short and J 3 bases short, with 10 bases between. The CDR3 spans 14 residues. CDR3 sequence reads: CASSIAPGNYEQYF. DNA of the CDR3: TGTGCCAGTAGTATAGCCCCAGGAAACTACGAGCAGTACTTC.

The chain uses TRBV7-8 and TRBJ1-4; D possibly corresponds to TRBD1 (5 bases). The germline gives CDR1 SGHVS, CDR2 FQNEAQ. The CDR3 totals 15 residues. Trimming left V 5 bases short and J 6 bases short, with 16 bases between. CDR3 nucleotide sequence: TGTGCCAGCAGCCCAGAGGGGCTTGGTGATGAAAAACTGTTTTTT. Translating gives CASSPEGLGDEKLFF.

The gene calls are TRBV3-1 and TRBJ2-1; D is unclear. The CDR3 runs 13 residues. Germline assignment: CDR1 LGHDT and CDR2 YNNKEL (reference sequence). V was pared by 1 base and J by 3 bases, with 4 bases between. The CDR3 DNA is TGTGCCAGCAGCCAAGGATACTACAATGAGCAGTTCTTC. Its protein product is CASSQGYYNEQFF.

The rearrangement links TRBV7-6 to TRBJ2-5, with 9 positions matching TRBD2. Germline V gives CDR1 SGHVS, CDR2 FNYEAQ. The CDR3 is 16 amino acids. With 2 bases clipped from V and 5 bases from J, the junction kept 9 bases outside the gene matches. CDR3 residues: CASSLRGGGAAETQYF. Written as DNA, the CDR3 is TGTGCCAGCAGCTTACGTGGCGGGGGGGCCGCGGAGACCCAGTACTTC.

The CDR3 region is CASSRGLLDSNQPQHF. The CDR3 DNA reads as TGTGCCAGTAGTAGGGGACTCCTTGATAGCAATCAGCCCCAGCATTTT. This sequence joins TRBV19 and TRBJ1-5; possibly TRBD1 for D (5 bases). The CDR3 sequence is 16 residues long. Trimming cost V 4 bases and J 0 bases, with 13 bases left between them. Germline lookup yields CDR1 LNHDA and CDR2 SQIVND (reference sequence).

This clonotype turned up a few times. This chain uses TRBV12-3 or TRBV12-4 with TRBJ1-6; D is unclear. This CDR3 spans 18 amino acids. With 3 bases removed from V and 0 bases from J, the gap between germline ends came to 15 bases. Here the CDR3 reads CASSFLAPRSSYNSPLHF. The CDR3 DNA is TGTGCCAGCAGTTTTTTAGCCCCCCGGAGCTCCTATAATTCACCCCTCCACTTT.

J is TRBJ1-1 and V is TRBV5-1; D is possibly TRBD1 (5 bases). Per germline, CDR1 SGHRS and CDR2 YFSETQ. Deletions cut 2 bases from V and 5 bases from J, with 25 bases between. This CDR3 region has 18 residues. The CDR3 DNA is TGCGCCAGCAGCTTCCGGCCCGGGTCGGTAGAGGGGTTTACTGAAGCTTTCTTT. The encoded protein is CASSFRPGSVEGFTEAFF.

This clonotype was detected many times. The gene calls are TRBV7-2 and TRBJ1-1, with D possibly TRBD1 on 6 matching bases. The CDR3 is made up of 14 amino acids. The V gene lost 3 bases and the J gene lost 1 base, with 9 bases spanning the gap. Germline V gives CDR1 SGHTA, CDR2 FQGNSA. CDR3 in amino acids: CASSFGTPNTEAFF. CDR3 in DNA: TGTGCCAGCAGCTTTGGGACACCGAACACTGAAGCTTTCTTT.

The chain joins TRBV7-6 to TRBJ2-7, with unresolved D. The V end was cut by 5 bases, the J end by 5 bases, with 13 bases between. The CDR3 runs to 13 residues. The germline CDR1 and CDR2 sequences are SGHVS and FNYEAQ. The CDR3 DNA is TGTGCCAGCAGCCCGACCGCACCAAACGAGCAGTACTTC. Residues: CASSPTAPNEQYF. Full variable domain (missing parts from reference TRBV7-6 and TRBJ2-7): GAGVSQSPRYKVTKRGQDVALRCDPISGHVSLYWYRQALGQGPEFLTYFNYEAQQDKSGLPNDRFSAERPEGSISTLTIQRTEQRDSAMYRCASSPTAPNEQYFGPGTRLTVT.

This rearrangement joins TRBV23-1 to TRBJ1-5; weak D call: TRBD1 (5 bases). TRBV23-1 is identified as an open reading frame with a role that is uncertain. V lost 4 bases and J lost 4, with 14 bases in between. This CDR3 has 15 residues. The CDR3: CASSPTGRGNQPQHF. The CDR3 nucleotides read TGCGCCAGCAGTCCCACGGGGCGCGGTAATCAGCCCCAGCATTTT.

The table lists this clonotype with a count of one. This sequence joins TRBV20-1 and TRBJ1-1; D ambiguous. Per the germline V gene, CDR1 is DFQATT and CDR2 is SNEGSKA (reference sequence). The ends were cut back, 0 bases at V and 6 bases at J, with 8 bases in the middle. This CDR3 is built from 12 residues. This chain's CDR3 is CSARDPGSEAFF. DNA of the CDR3: TGCAGTGCTAGAGATCCGGGGTCTGAAGCTTTCTTT.

The J gene is TRBJ2-3, the V gene TRBV6-1; D remains ambiguous. The V and J ends lost 3 bases and 0 bases respectively, with 10 bases between them. There are 15 residues in the CDR3. Germline-derived CDR1 and CDR2 are MNHNS and SASEGT. The CDR3, as DNA: TGTGCCAGCAGTGAGGATGCAGTCAGCACAGATACGCAGTATTTT. As protein: CASSEDAVSTDTQYF.

This sequence joins TRBV7-2 and TRBJ2-5; D is perhaps TRBD1 or TRBD2 (5 bases each). Trimming stripped 0 bases from V and 2 bases from J, with 10 bases between. Germline loops: CDR1 SGHTA, CDR2 FQGNSA. This CDR3 contains 15 residues. DNA for the CDR3: TGTGCCAGCAGCTTAGCAGGGACGGATCAAGAGACCCAGTACTTC. The encoded protein is CASSLAGTDQETQYF.

This clonotype was seen a few times. The chain links TRBV28 to TRBJ2-5; tentatively, D is TRBD2 (6 bases). The V end was cut by 5 bases, the J end by 0 bases, with 10 bases between. Germline V lookup: CDR1 MDHEN, CDR2 SYDVKM. The CDR3 extends over 14 amino acids. The CDR3 spells CASSVRENQETQYF. DNA of the CDR3: TGTGCCAGCAGTGTACGGGAGAACCAAGAGACCCAGTACTTC.